These T cell receptor beta chains were read from a single sample in a study of OX40 agonist ivuxolimab in advanced cancers. Generated by immunoSEQ multiplex PCR, the TCRdb table keeps only in-frame clones and is missing some. The table lists about 93,000 clones, under 95% of them singletons. The material sequenced was CD4+ or CD8+ T cells sorted from blood, taken in a trial of the OX40 agonist ivuxolimab. The receptors were sampled from an adult with an advanced solid tumor such as melanoma, head and neck, liver or kidney cancer. Both conserved end residues are part of each CDR3. D genes are given only for firm matches. Expanded clones are given a class, and other clones once, few, many or no size at all.

cdr3_length	v_call	d_call	j_call	clone_size	cdr3_aa	cdr3_nt
16	TRBV11-2	.	TRBJ2-1	.	CASSLDTGAPYNEQFF	TGTGCCAGCAGCTTAGATACGGGAGCCCCCTACAATGAGCAGTTCTTC
18	TRBV5-1	TRBD2	TRBJ2-3	.	CASSLVASGGSSTDTQYF	TGCGCCAGCAGCTTGGTGGCTAGCGGGGGGTCTAGCACAGATACGCAGTATTTT
15	TRBV5-1	.	TRBJ1-2	.	CASSLGGGPLYGYTF	TGCGCCAGCAGCTTGGGTGGGGGACCTCTATATGGCTACACCTTC
15	TRBV18	TRBD1	TRBJ2-1	.	CASSLGTGGWNEQFF	TGTGCCAGCTCACTCGGGACAGGCGGCTGGAATGAGCAGTTCTTC
15	TRBV5-1	TRBD1	TRBJ2-4	.	CASRPAGGSKNIQYF	TGCGCCAGCCGTCCGGCAGGGGGCTCCAAAAACATTCAGTACTTC
14	TRBV5-8	TRBD1	TRBJ2-5	.	CASSGGTGKETQYF	TGTGCCAGCAGCGGCGGGACAGGGAAAGAGACCCAGTACTTC
15	TRBV11-2	TRBD1	TRBJ2-1	.	CASSLVQGVYNEQFF	TGTGCCAGCAGCTTAGTACAGGGGGTGTACAATGAGCAGTTCTTC
14	TRBV6-1	.	TRBJ1-3	once	CASSPKSSGNTIYF	TGTGCCAGCAGTCCGAAGAGCTCTGGAAACACCATATATTTT
12	TRBV6-5	.	TRBJ1-1	.	CASRRLSSEAFF	TGTGCCAGCAGACGACTTTCTTCTGAAGCTTTCTTT
18	TRBV5-1	.	TRBJ1-5	.	CASRLIPSLSQGNQPQHF	TGCGCCAGCAGGTTAATCCCCTCCCTTAGTCAGGGAAATCAGCCCCAGCATTTT
13	TRBV6-1	TRBD1	TRBJ1-5	.	CASSRQGGQPQHF	TGTGCCAGCAGTCGACAGGGCGGCCAGCCCCAGCATTTT
14	TRBV21-1	.	TRBJ2-7	.	CASSNGPSPVEQYF	TGTGCCAGCAGCAATGGACCGTCTCCGGTCGAGCAGTACTTC
12	TRBV7-2	.	TRBJ2-7	.	CASSPDRYEQYF	TGTGCCAGCAGCCCAGATCGGTACGAGCAGTACTTC
15	TRBV7-9	TRBD1	TRBJ2-4	.	CASGLTGGQVNIQYF	TGTGCCAGCGGCTTGACAGGGGGTCAAGTGAACATTCAGTACTTC
15	TRBV19	.	TRBJ2-3	.	CASMRGDRVPDTQYF	TGTGCCAGTATGCGGGGGGACAGGGTCCCAGATACGCAGTATTTT
13	TRBV5-1	.	TRBJ1-5	few	CASSRDINQPQHF	TGCGCCAGCAGCCGGGACATAAATCAGCCCCAGCATTTT
16	TRBV11-2	TRBD2	TRBJ2-5	.	CASSLAHTSVQETQYF	TGTGCCAGCAGCTTAGCCCACACTAGCGTACAAGAGACCCAGTACTTC
19	TRBV7-9	.	TRBJ2-6	.	CAREQKGGLFSSEANVLTF	TGTGCCCGGGAACAAAAGGGCGGACTATTTTCTAGTGAGGCCAACGTCCTGACTTTC
15	TRBV19	TRBD1	TRBJ2-5	.	CASSIPTGGGETQYF	TGTGCCAGTAGTATCCCGACAGGGGGTGGGGAGACCCAGTACTTC
15	TRBV6-5	.	TRBJ2-5	once	CASSYAGRGEETQYF	TGTGCCAGCAGTTACGCTGGCCGGGGTGAAGAGACCCAGTACTTC
14	TRBV9	.	TRBJ2-2	.	CASSATTNTGELFF	TGTGCCAGCAGCGCGACCACGAACACCGGGGAGCTGTTTTTT
12	TRBV30	.	TRBJ1-3	.	CAWGGSGNTIYF	TGTGCCTGGGGGGGATCTGGAAACACCATATATTTT
13	TRBV10-3	TRBD2	TRBJ2-2	few	CASREGNTGELFF	TGTGCCTCCAGGGAGGGGAACACCGGGGAGCTGTTTTTT
13	TRBV7-3	TRBD1	TRBJ2-7	.	CASSFDRVGEQYF	TGTGCCAGCAGCTTCGACAGGGTTGGCGAGCAGTACTTC
16	TRBV7-9	.	TRBJ2-5	.	CASSYQRGQGRETQYF	TGTGCCAGCAGCTACCAAAGGGGCCAGGGCCGGGAGACCCAGTACTTC
15	TRBV6-5	.	TRBJ1-2	.	CASRTGTGANYGYTF	TGTGCCAGCAGGACTGGGACCGGAGCTAACTATGGCTACACCTTC
11	TRBV11-3	.	TRBJ2-1	.	CASSLVDEQFF	TGTGCCAGCAGCTTAGTGGACGAGCAGTTCTTC
15	TRBV5-1	TRBD1	TRBJ1-4	.	CASSASTGVGEKLFF	TGCGCCAGCAGCGCCTCGACAGGGGTGGGCGAAAAACTGTTTTTT
14	TRBV10-2	.	TRBJ1-5	.	CASSVGGAQQPQHF	TGCGCCAGCAGTGTCGGCGGCGCGCAACAGCCCCAGCATTTT
12	TRBV5-4	.	TRBJ1-2	.	CASRYTEYGYTF	TGTGCCTCTCGGTACACAGAATATGGCTACACCTTC
18	TRBV7-9	TRBD2	TRBJ2-1	once	CASSPPAGSGKRRNEQFF	TGTGCCAGCAGCCCCCCGGCGGGTAGCGGGAAGAGGAGGAATGAGCAGTTCTTC
13	TRBV18	.	TRBJ2-7	.	CASGSGIDYEQYF	TGTGCCAGCGGGAGTGGAATAGACTACGAGCAGTACTTC
16	TRBV11-2	TRBD2	TRBJ2-3	once	CASSLGLAGGPDTQYF	TGTGCCAGCAGCTTAGGACTAGCGGGAGGTCCAGATACGCAGTATTTT